Below are 10 T cell receptor beta chains sequenced from a single sample in a study of T cells in narcolepsy. Data came from immunoSEQ multiplex PCR; TCRdb stores just in-frame clones and leaves some out. The repertoire holds 30,000 to 40,000 clones, with 81% as singletons. The sequencing input was memory (CD45RA-) CD4+ T cells from blood. These receptors originate from a human donor in good health.

The rearrangement uses TRBV19 and TRBJ1-1; D gene ambiguous. Germline values: CDR1 LNHDA, CDR2 SQIVND (reference sequence). V gave up 3 bases and J gave up 4 bases, with 12 bases separating them. This CDR3 region has 14 residues. The CDR3 spells CASSISSRGTEAFF. In DNA form, the CDR3 reads TGTGCCAGTAGTATTTCCAGTCGGGGCACTGAAGCTTTCTTT. Variable domain in full (rest from reference TRBV19 and TRBJ1-1): DGGITQSPKYLFRKEGQNVTLSCEQNLNHDAMYWYRQDPGQGLRLIYYSQIVNDFQKGDIAEGYSVSREKKESFPLTVTSAQKNPTAFYLCASSISSRGTEAFFGQGTRLTVV.

The genes are TRBV19 and TRBJ2-5; weak D call: TRBD2 (6 bases). The CDR3 length is 18 residues. Germline V gene sequence: CDR1 LNHDA, CDR2 SQIVND (reference sequence). Trimming took 3 bases from V and 1 from J, leaving 21 bases between them. The CDR3 loop reads CASSIPRGGGVTQETQYF. CDR3 nucleotide sequence: TGTGCCAGTAGTATCCCACGAGGTGGCGGGGTGACCCAAGAGACCCAGTACTTC.

The chain carries TRBV7-9 and TRBJ1-1, with D uncertain. V lost 1 base to trimming and J lost 2 bases, with 8 bases between them. Per germline, CDR1 SEHNR and CDR2 FQNEAQ (reference sequence). This CDR3 has 14 residues. DNA for the CDR3: TGTGCCAGCAGCTTAGTGGAAGTTAACACTGAAGCTTTCTTT. Translation gives CASSLVEVNTEAFF.

J is TRBJ1-4 and V is TRBV6-5; weak D call: TRBD1 (5 bases). This CDR3 is 14 amino acids long. Germline V gene sequence: CDR1 MNHEY, CDR2 SVGAGI. V was pared by 8 bases and J by 3 bases, with 13 bases between. The CDR3 is CASGGDAANEKLFF. CDR3 sequence (DNA): TGTGCCAGCGGAGGGGATGCGGCTAATGAAAAACTGTTTTTT.

The chain links TRBV9 to TRBJ1-1; D is possibly TRBD1 (6 bases). This CDR3 has 15 residues. Trimming removed 4 bases at V and 0 bases at J, with 13 bases between. The germline V gene encodes CDR1 SGDLS and CDR2 YYNGEE. In DNA, the CDR3 is TGTGCCAGCAGCCCTCGACAGGACATGAACACTGAAGCTTTCTTT. Translated: CASSPRQDMNTEAFF.

The chain combines TRBV14 with TRBJ2-7, with D possibly TRBD1 on 6 matching bases. Per the germline V gene, CDR1 is SGHDN and CDR2 is FVKESK. This CDR3 has 15 residues. Deletions cut 4 bases from V and 8 bases from J, with 21 bases between. The CDR3 is CASSRESGQRVQQYF. The CDR3 DNA sequence: TGTGCCAGCAGCCGTGAATCGGGACAAAGGGTCCAGCAGTACTTC.

This clone was seen only a few times. In nucleotides, the CDR3 is TGTGCCAGCACCACAGGGAGCTCTGGAAACACCATATATTTT. It specifies CASTTGSSGNTIYF. The V gene is TRBV28, the J gene TRBJ1-3; maybe TRBD1 (6 bases). CDR3 length equals 14 residues. Germline CDR1 reads MDHEN; CDR2 reads SYDVKM. V lost 7 bases and J 0 bases, leaving 10 bases between the germline ends.

V and J are TRBV6-1 and TRBJ2-5; 9 bases are shared with TRBD2. The J call is uncertain, as TRBJ2-7 better fits the DNA end. CDR1 is MNHNS and CDR2 is SASEGT in the germline V gene. The length of the CDR3 is 15 residues. Here the CDR3 reads CASSPFLAGMDEQYF. The CDR3, as DNA: TGTGCCAGCAGTCCGTTTCTAGCGGGAATGGACGAGCAGTACTTC.

The gene calls are TRBV27 and TRBJ1-1, with D possibly being TRBD1 (5 bases). The CDR3 has 13 residues. Germline values: CDR1 MNHEY, CDR2 SMNVEV (reference sequence). The V end lost 6 bases, the J end lost 4 bases, and 12 bases lay between the germline ends. CDR3 amino acids: CASRPGGATEAFF. In DNA, the CDR3 is TGTGCCAGCAGACCAGGCGGGGCCACTGAAGCTTTCTTT.

This chain links TRBV5-4 with TRBJ1-2; TRBD1 matches 7 bases. Germline V gene data show CDR1 as SGHNT and CDR2 as YYREEE (reference sequence). J lost 4 bases, V lost 2 bases, and 11 bases had no gene match. The CDR3 totals 16 residues. The CDR3 DNA sequence: TGTGCCAGCAGCTTAATCCAGGGGGAGGGAACCTATGGCTACACCTTC. It yields the protein CASSLIQGEGTYGYTF.